A selection of T cell receptor beta chains follows, all from one sample in a study of blood T cell repertoires in COVID-19. The protocol was immunoSEQ multiplex PCR, while the TCRdb copy is restricted to in-frame clones and leaves out a portion. The data contain around 200,000 clones, around 85% of them singletons. Sample: peripheral blood. These receptors were taken from a woman aged 80 or over with acute or convalescent COVID-19. Both conserved end residues are part of each CDR3. Fields, in order: J gene, clone size, D gene, CDR3 length, V gene, CDR3 DNA, CDR3 protein. D genes are given only for firm matches. Clone size, where shown, is once, few, many, or a class for clones that have expanded.

TRBJ1-3 | . | . | 19 | TRBV30 | TGTGCCTGGAGTGTCTACTCGGGGGGCCTCCTAAGCTCTGGAAACACCATATATTTT | CAWSVYSGGLLSSGNTIYF
TRBJ2-2 | . | . | 14 | TRBV7-2 | TGTGCCACTGCGCGAGGTGTGGACACCGGGGAGCTGTTTTTT | CATARGVDTGELFF
TRBJ1-2 | . | TRBD1 | 15 | TRBV7-9 | TGTGCCAGCAGTTCCTCGACAGGGCCCTTCTATGGCTACACCTTC | CASSSSTGPFYGYTF
TRBJ1-2 | . | TRBD1 | 13 | TRBV6-5 | TGTGCCAGCAGTCTCAGGGGGAACTATGGCTACACCTTC | CASSLRGNYGYTF
TRBJ1-1 | . | . | 14 | TRBV6-6 | TGTGCCAGCACCGAAAGGGGGGGTTACACTGAAGCTTTCTTT | CASTERGGYTEAFF
TRBJ2-1 | once | TRBD1 | 13 | TRBV5-1 | TGCGCCAGCAGACAGGGGGCGGACAATGAGCAGTTCTTC | CASRQGADNEQFF
TRBJ2-1 | once | . | 12 | TRBV11-2 | TGTGCCAGCAGCTTAGATCGGGATGAGCAGTTCTTC | CASSLDRDEQFF
TRBJ2-7 | . | TRBD1 | 14 | TRBV11-3 | TGTGCCAGCAGCCCAGGACAGGGTTTGGGCGAGCAGTACTTC | CASSPGQGLGEQYF
TRBJ2-2 | . | . | 14 | TRBV12-5 | TGTGCTAGTGGTTTGGCCAAGAACACCGGGGAGCTGTTTTTT | CASGLAKNTGELFF
TRBJ2-5 | . | . | 14 | TRBV5-6 | TGTGCCAGCAGCACCCCGGGACATCAAGAGACCCAGTACTTC | CASSTPGHQETQYF
TRBJ2-2 | . | TRBD1 | 16 | TRBV24-1 | TGTGCCACCAGTGATGCCGGGACAGGGGTTACCGGGGAGCTGTTTTTT | CATSDAGTGVTGELFF
TRBJ1-4 | few | . | 15 | TRBV7-9 | TGTGCCAGCAGCTTAGAGGGGACAACTAATGAAAAACTGTTTTTT | CASSLEGTTNEKLFF
TRBJ2-1 | . | . | 15 | TRBV5-1 | TGCGCCAGCAGCCCGAACGGACAGTCCTACAATGAGCAGTTCTTC | CASSPNGQSYNEQFF
TRBJ2-3 | once | . | 16 | TRBV25-1 | TGTGCCAGCAGTGAAAGAAGGATGAGGGGCACAGATACGCAGTATTTT | CASSERRMRGTDTQYF
TRBJ2-2 | . | . | 14 | TRBV5-1 | TGCGCCAGCAGCTTGGGACGGGGAGCCGGGGAGCTGTTTTTT | CASSLGRGAGELFF
TRBJ2-2 | . | TRBD2 | 16 | TRBV12-5 | TGTGCTAGTGGGGGGCGCGCGGGAGACAACACCGGGGAGCTGTTTTTT | CASGGRAGDNTGELFF
TRBJ2-7 | . | TRBD1 | 13 | TRBV12-3/TRBV12-4 | TGTGCCAGCAGTTTCGCAGGGGGCCACGAGCAGTACTTC | CASSFAGGHEQYF
TRBJ2-3 | . | TRBD2 | 16 | TRBV27 | TGTGCCAGCAGCAAGCAACTAGCGGGAGGGACAGATACGCAGTATTTT | CASSKQLAGGTDTQYF
TRBJ1-6 | . | TRBD1 | 14 | TRBV10-2 | TGCGCCAGCAGCGGACAGGGCCAGAGTTCACCCCTCCACTTT | CASSGQGQSSPLHF
TRBJ2-7 | . | TRBD2 | 15 | TRBV5-1 | TGCGCCAGCAGCTTCCAAGGACTAGCGGGAGACGAGCAGTACTTC | CASSFQGLAGDEQYF
TRBJ2-2 | . | TRBD2 | 15 | TRBV7-2 | TGTGCCAGCAGCCCCTCTAGCGGTGGCACCGGGGAGCTGTTTTTT | CASSPSSGGTGELFF
TRBJ2-5 | . | . | 14 | TRBV5-1 | TGCGCCAGCAGCTTGGAGGGGGGGCGGGAGACCCAGTACTTC | CASSLEGGRETQYF
TRBJ2-1 | once | . | 15 | TRBV18 | TGTGCCAGCTTCTTCCAGAGTAGCACCTACAATGAGCAGTTCTTC | CASFFQSSTYNEQFF
TRBJ2-2 | . | . | 14 | TRBV7-8 | TGTGCCAGCAGCTTAGTCCAGGAGGCCGGGGAGCTGTTTTTT | CASSLVQEAGELFF
TRBJ2-2 | . | . | 15 | TRBV5-1 | TGCGCCAGCAGCGAACGGGACACCGCCCCCGGGGAGCTGTTTTTT | CASSERDTAPGELFF
TRBJ1-1 | . | TRBD1 | 15 | TRBV11-3 | TGTGCCAGCAGCGACCGGACAGGTGGAAACACTGAAGCTTTCTTT | CASSDRTGGNTEAFF
TRBJ1-2 | . | . | 11 | TRBV5-5 | TGTGCCAGCAGCCTGGACAGCTCCTACACCTTC | CASSLDSSYTF
TRBJ1-6 | . | . | 15 | TRBV5-1 | TGCGCCAGCAGCGGCGGTAGCTCCTATAATTCACCCCTCCACTTT | CASSGGSSYNSPLHF
TRBJ1-5 | few | . | 14 | TRBV5-1 | TGCGCCAGCAGCTTGGGGGGGAGGAATCAGCCCCAGCATTTT | CASSLGGRNQPQHF
TRBJ1-1 | once | TRBD1 | 14 | TRBV18 | TGTGCCAGCTCACCCGGACAGGGTCACACTGAAGCTTTCTTT | CASSPGQGHTEAFF
TRBJ1-6 | few | . | 13 | TRBV19 | TGTGCCAGTAGTAGCCTCGGGAATTCACCCCTCCACTTT | CASSSLGNSPLHF
TRBJ1-1 | . | . | 11 | TRBV30 | TGTGCCTGGAGTTATGGAGGTGAAGCTTTCTTT | CAWSYGGEAFF
TRBJ2-1 | . | . | 15 | TRBV3-1/TRBV3-2 | TGTGCCAGCAGCCAAGAATGGGGAGGAAACAATGAGCAGTTCTTC | CASSQEWGGNNEQFF
TRBJ2-3 | once | . | 12 | TRBV6-2/TRBV6-3 | TGTGCCAGCAGTTATAGTCCAGATACGCAGTATTTT | CASSYSPDTQYF
TRBJ1-5 | . | . | 14 | TRBV19 | TGTGCCAGTATGCTCAGTAATAGCAATCAGCCCCAGCATTTT | CASMLSNSNQPQHF
TRBJ1-2 | . | . | 13 | TRBV5-4 | TGTGCCAGCAGCCTGGTACAGGTGGCTGGCTACACCTTC | CASSLVQVAGYTF
TRBJ2-2 | . | . | 15 | TRBV19 | TGTGCCAGTAGTATAAGGAGGTCCGCGGGCGGGGAGCTGTTTTTT | CASSIRRSAGGELFF
TRBJ1-3 | . | TRBD1 | 14 | TRBV6-5 | TGTGCCAGCAGTCCAGGGGGGTCAGGAAACACCATATATTTT | CASSPGGSGNTIYF
TRBJ1-4 | . | . | 15 | TRBV3-1/TRBV3-2 | TGTGCCAGCAGCCCCGGGTCAGCCCTTAATGAAAAACTGTTTTTT | CASSPGSALNEKLFF
TRBJ1-2 | few | . | 13 | TRBV11-2 | TGTGCCAGCAGCTTATCCGGGGGTTATGGCTACACCTTC | CASSLSGGYGYTF
TRBJ2-7 | . | TRBD2 | 14 | TRBV20-1 | TGCAGTGCTAGTCAGGCGGGAGTAGGCAACGAGCAGTACTTC | CSASQAGVGNEQYF
TRBJ1-1 | . | TRBD1 | 16 | TRBV9 | TGTGCCAGCAGCGTAGTTCAGGGGGTCGTGAACACTGAAGCTTTCTTT | CASSVVQGVVNTEAFF
TRBJ2-3 | once | TRBD2 | 17 | TRBV9 | TGTGCCAGCAGCCCCCCAGGACTAGCGGGAGGGACAGATACGCAGTATTTT | CASSPPGLAGGTDTQYF
TRBJ2-1 | . | TRBD2 | 15 | TRBV7-3 | TGTGCCAGCAGCTTAGAACTAGCGGGAGTTAATGAGCAGTTCTTC | CASSLELAGVNEQFF
TRBJ2-2 | . | TRBD1 | 15 | TRBV28 | TGTGCCAGCAGTCTCGGGACAGGGATATCCGGGGAGCTGTTTTTT | CASSLGTGISGELFF
TRBJ1-2 | . | . | 14 | TRBV2 | TGTGCCAGCAGTGGACAGGTTGCCAACTATGGCTACACCTTC | CASSGQVANYGYTF
TRBJ1-3 | few | . | 13 | TRBV29-1 | TGCAGCGTTGATGCAGGGGCCGGAAACACCATATATTTT | CSVDAGAGNTIYF
TRBJ1-5 | . | . | 13 | TRBV4-1 | TGCGCCAGCAGCCCCTACGAAAAATGGCCCCAGCATTTT | CASSPYEKWPQHF
TRBJ1-3 | . | . | 16 | TRBV7-6 | TGTGCCAGCAGCCCAGCGGGGGGACCGCTAAGTGACACCATATATTTT | CASSPAGGPLSDTIYF
TRBJ2-1 | . | . | 18 | TRBV5-1 | TGCGCCAGCAGCTCTCCATTAACCGGGTCAAGCTCCTACAATGAGCAGTTCTTC | CASSSPLTGSSSYNEQFF
TRBJ1-4 | . | . | 15 | TRBV3-1/TRBV3-2 | TGTGCCAGCAGCCCCCCCCGGAGGAACCCCGAAAAACTGTTTTTT | CASSPPRRNPEKLFF
TRBJ2-1 | . | TRBD1 | 16 | TRBV4-2 | TGTGCCAGCAGCCAAGACGGGGACAGTTTATACAATGAGCAGTTCTTC | CASSQDGDSLYNEQFF
TRBJ2-3 | . | . | 15 | TRBV2 | TGTGCCAGCAGTGACAGGACAATCCGCACAGATACGCAGTATTTT | CASSDRTIRTDTQYF
TRBJ2-2 | . | . | 13 | TRBV5-1 | TGCGCCACCAGCCCAGGAAACACCGGGGAGCTGTTTTTT | CATSPGNTGELFF